This TCR beta chain was sequenced during a study of beta chain features in type 1 diabetes. This clone was counted between two and nine times. The antigen is not known. Only one heparinised blood draw was taken per donor, and its volume averaged roughly 0.12 L. Cells sorted by CD45RO/CCR7/CD25/CD127/CD95/CD27 comprised CD4+ naive, central memory, regulatory and stem cell-like memory cells. The CDR3 is 14 amino acids. Germline V gene sequence: CDR1 SEHNR, CDR2 FQNEAQ (reference sequence). Since all of the isolated RNA was reverse transcribed, expressed TCRB transcripts were what got sequenced. Clones were read by immunoSEQ multiplex PCR, and TCRdb kept only the in-frame ones, dropping some. The sample lists hundreds of thousands of clones, about 15% occurring once. General study points: The study notes PCR might favor shorter templates equally in patients and controls. All four CD4+ subsets of Type 1 diabetes patients contained TCRB CDR3s that were moderately but significantly shorter.

The rearrangement uses TRBV7-9 and TRBJ2-5, with D possibly TRBD1 on 6 matching bases. The DNA end lines up better with TRBJ2-7; the J call may be wrong. The sequencing input was naive CD4+ T cells from blood. The TCR originated in a man younger than 35 with type 1 diabetes. CDR3 sequence reads: CASSHRTVSYEQYF. The CDR3 DNA follows: TGTGCCAGCAGCCACAGGACAGTCTCCTACGAGCAGTACTTC.